This T cell receptor beta chain was captured in a study of molecular identifiers for immune sequencing clone quantification. TCRdb ran MiXCR on the PCR reads and lists one entry per CDR3 protein. The sample consists of approximately 550,000 distinct CDR3 sequences, roughly 24% of them appearing once. The source of this sequence is a human donor in good health. Some libraries in this study had Jurkat cell RNA spiked in. Sequenced sample: naive CD8+ T cells from blood, with Jurkat cell RNA spiked in. Subset given: FACS-sorted CD8+CD4-CCR7+CD45RA+ naive T cells.

The CDR3 spells CASSLGVSGEQFF. The CDR3 region has the DNA TGTGCCAGCAGCTTAGGGGTTAGCGGTGAGCAGTTCTTC. The chain has TRBV7-9 and TRBJ2-1, with D possibly matching TRBD2 (6 bases). CDR1 is SEHNR and CDR2 is FQNEAQ in the germline V gene (reference sequence). V was trimmed by 1 base and J by 9 bases, leaving 10 bases between them. The CDR3 has 13 amino acids.